This TCR beta chain was identified during a study of blood T cell repertoires in COVID-19. Overall study: The study drew acute and convalescent COVID-19 samples from the United States, Italy and Spain. The analysed material was cDNA or gDNA that came from T cells, B-cell-depleted T cells, or PBMCs.

From germline, CDR1 is MNHEY and CDR2 SVGAGI. V was pared by 5 bases and J by 0 bases, with 8 bases between. The CDR3 totals 14 residues. In the original processing: Reference gene primer amplification gave estimated nucleated cell counts. Using immunoSEQ multiplex PCR, the repertoire was profiled, and TCRdb retains in-frame clones only, with some absent. That table is the source of V, J and clone size, and D and trimming were worked out from the DNA. The repertoire has 100,000 or so clones, roughly four fifths of them found once; the top ten carry more than 9%. V gene TRBV6-5 combines with J gene TRBJ1-3; D gene unclear. The material sequenced was peripheral blood. The clonotype originates from a human donor in a cohort sampled during active COVID-19. The CDR3 protein is CASSREGSGNTIYF. In nucleotides, the CDR3 is TGTGCCAGCAGTCGGGAGGGCTCTGGAAACACCATATATTTT.